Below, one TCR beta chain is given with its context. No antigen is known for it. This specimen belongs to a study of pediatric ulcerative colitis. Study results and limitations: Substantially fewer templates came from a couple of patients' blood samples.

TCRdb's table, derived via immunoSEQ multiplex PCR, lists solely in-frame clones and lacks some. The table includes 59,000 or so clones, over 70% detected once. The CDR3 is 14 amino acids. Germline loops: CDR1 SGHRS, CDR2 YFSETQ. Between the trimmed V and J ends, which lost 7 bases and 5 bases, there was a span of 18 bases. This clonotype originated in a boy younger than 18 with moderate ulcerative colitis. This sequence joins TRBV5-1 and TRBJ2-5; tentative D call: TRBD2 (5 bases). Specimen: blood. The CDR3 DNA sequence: TGCGCCAGCGGCGCGGGTGCCGGTCGGGAGACCCAGTACTTC. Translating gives CASGAGAGRETQYF.